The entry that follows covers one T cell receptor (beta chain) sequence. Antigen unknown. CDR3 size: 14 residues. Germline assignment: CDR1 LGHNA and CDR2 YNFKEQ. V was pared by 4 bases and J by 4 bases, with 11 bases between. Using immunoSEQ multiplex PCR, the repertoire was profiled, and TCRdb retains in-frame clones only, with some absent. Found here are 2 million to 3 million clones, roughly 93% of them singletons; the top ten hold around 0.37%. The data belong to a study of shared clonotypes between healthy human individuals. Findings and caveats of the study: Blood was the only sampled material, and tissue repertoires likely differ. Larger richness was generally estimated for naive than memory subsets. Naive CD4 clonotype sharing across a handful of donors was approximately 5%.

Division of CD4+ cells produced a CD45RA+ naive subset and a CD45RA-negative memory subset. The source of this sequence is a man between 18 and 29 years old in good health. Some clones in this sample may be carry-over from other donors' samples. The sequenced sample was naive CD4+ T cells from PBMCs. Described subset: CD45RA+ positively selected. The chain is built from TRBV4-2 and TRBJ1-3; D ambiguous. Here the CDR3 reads CASSPRLTGNTIYF. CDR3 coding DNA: TGTGCCAGCAGCCCCCGACTGACGGGAAACACCATATATTTT.